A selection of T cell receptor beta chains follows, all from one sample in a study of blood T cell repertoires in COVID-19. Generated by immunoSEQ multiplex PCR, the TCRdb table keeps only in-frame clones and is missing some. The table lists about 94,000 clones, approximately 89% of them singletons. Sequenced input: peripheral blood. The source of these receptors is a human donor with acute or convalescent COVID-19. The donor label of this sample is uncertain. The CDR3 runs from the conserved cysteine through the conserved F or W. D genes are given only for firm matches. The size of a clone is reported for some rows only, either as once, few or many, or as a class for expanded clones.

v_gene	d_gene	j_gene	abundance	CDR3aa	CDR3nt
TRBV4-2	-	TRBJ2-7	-	CASSMSRGVYEQYF	TGTGCCAGCAGTATGAGCAGGGGCGTTTACGAGCAGTACTTC
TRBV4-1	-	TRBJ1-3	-	CASSQDPLFSGNTIYF	TGCGCCAGCAGCCAAGATCCCTTATTCTCTGGAAACACCATATATTTT
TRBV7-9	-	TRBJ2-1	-	CASSLAGGVDNEQFF	TGTGCCAGCAGCTTAGCGGGGGGTGTTGACAATGAGCAGTTCTTC
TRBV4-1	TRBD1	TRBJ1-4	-	CASSQTGTGPEKLFF	TGCGCCAGCAGCCAAACCGGGACAGGGCCCGAAAAACTGTTTTTT
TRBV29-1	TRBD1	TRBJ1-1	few	CSVEDPPGQGISEAFF	TGCAGCGTTGAAGACCCCCCGGGACAGGGGATCTCTGAAGCTTTCTTT
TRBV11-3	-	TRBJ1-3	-	CASSLGAGASGNTIYF	TGTGCCAGCAGCTTAGGGGCAGGGGCCTCTGGAAACACCATATATTTT
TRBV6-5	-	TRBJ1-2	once	CASSTGISYGYTF	TGTGCCAGCAGTACCGGGATCTCCTATGGCTACACCTTC
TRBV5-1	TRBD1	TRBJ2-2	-	CASSLAGQEITGELFF	TGCGCCAGCAGCTTGGCCGGACAGGAGATCACCGGGGAGCTGTTTTTT
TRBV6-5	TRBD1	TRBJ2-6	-	CAIGTGGAGANVLTF	TGTGCCATTGGGACAGGGGGCGCGGGGGCCAACGTCCTGACTTTC
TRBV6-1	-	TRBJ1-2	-	CASSESPIPSDGYTF	TGTGCCAGCAGTGAAAGCCCCATCCCATCCGATGGCTACACCTTC
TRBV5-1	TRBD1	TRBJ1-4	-	CASSLSGGDNEKLFF	TGCGCCAGCAGCTTGTCAGGGGGCGATAATGAAAAACTGTTTTTT
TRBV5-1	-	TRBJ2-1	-	CASSFDPQSYNEQFF	TGCGCCAGCAGCTTTGATCCTCAGTCCTACAATGAGCAGTTCTTC
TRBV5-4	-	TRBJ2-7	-	CASSLGAGSSYEQYF	TGTGCCAGCAGCTTGGGGGCGGGGAGCTCCTACGAGCAGTACTTC
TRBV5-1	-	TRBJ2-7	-	CASSLRDIGYEQYF	TGCGCCAGCAGCTTGAGGGACATAGGATACGAGCAGTACTTC
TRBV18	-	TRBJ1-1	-	CASSGAGRTEAFF	TGTGCCAGCTCAGGTGCAGGGCGCACTGAAGCTTTCTTT
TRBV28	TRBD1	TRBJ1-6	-	CASSLGQGLYNSPLHF	TGTGCCAGCAGCCTGGGACAGGGCCTTTATAATTCACCCCTCCACTTT
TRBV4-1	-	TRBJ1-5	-	CASSQDSYSNQPQHF	TGCGCCAGCAGCCAGGACAGTTATAGCAATCAGCCCCAGCATTTT
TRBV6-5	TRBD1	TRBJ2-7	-	CASIGTASYEQYF	TGTGCCAGCATCGGGACAGCCTCCTACGAGCAGTACTTC
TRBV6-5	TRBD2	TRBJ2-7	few	CASRSQRGNSYEQYF	TGTGCCAGCAGGTCCCAGCGGGGTAATTCCTACGAGCAGTACTTC
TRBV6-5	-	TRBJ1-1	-	CASRTERGSEAFF	TGTGCCAGCAGAACGGAGAGGGGGAGTGAAGCTTTCTTT
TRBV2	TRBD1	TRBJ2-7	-	CASRGGQGAGEQYF	TGTGCCAGCAGGGGGGGTCAGGGGGCTGGCGAGCAGTACTTC
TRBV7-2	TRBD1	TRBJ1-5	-	CASSLDRARNQPQHF	TGTGCCAGCAGCTTGGACAGGGCCCGCAATCAGCCCCAGCATTTT
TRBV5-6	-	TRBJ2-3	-	CASSLASDTQYF	TGTGCCAGCAGCTTGGCCTCAGATACGCAGTATTTT
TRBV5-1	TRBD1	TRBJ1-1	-	CASSSPPGQGQMNTEAFF	TGCGCCAGCAGCTCTCCACCGGGACAGGGACAAATGAACACTGAAGCTTTCTTT
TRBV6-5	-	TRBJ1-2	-	CASGYPSGFDYGYTF	TGTGCCAGCGGCTATCCGTCGGGGTTTGACTATGGCTACACCTTC
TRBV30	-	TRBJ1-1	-	CAWSETPRAFF	TGTGCCTGGAGCGAAACCCCGAGGGCTTTCTTT
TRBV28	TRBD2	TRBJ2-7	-	CASSLGLAGVRYEQYF	TGTGCCAGCAGTCTAGGACTAGCGGGGGTCCGGTACGAGCAGTACTTC
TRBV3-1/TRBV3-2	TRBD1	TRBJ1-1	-	CASSPQGANTEAFF	TGTGCCAGCAGCCCTCAGGGGGCAAACACTGAAGCTTTCTTT
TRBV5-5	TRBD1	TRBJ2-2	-	CASSLLGQPNTGELFF	TGTGCCAGCAGCTTGCTGGGACAGCCCAACACCGGGGAGCTGTTTTTT
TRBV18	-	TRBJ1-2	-	CASSPPGFEGSTDGYTF	TGTGCCAGCTCACCACCTGGATTCGAAGGGAGTACGGATGGCTACACCTTC
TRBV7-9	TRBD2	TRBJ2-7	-	CASSGRTSGSYEQYF	TGTGCCAGCAGCGGCCGGACTAGCGGGTCCTACGAGCAGTACTTC
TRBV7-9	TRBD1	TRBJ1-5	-	CASSLGTGGDGNQPQHF	TGTGCCAGCAGCCTTGGGACAGGGGGCGATGGCAATCAGCCCCAGCATTTT
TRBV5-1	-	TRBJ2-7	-	CASSLANGPGEQYF	TGCGCCAGCAGCTTGGCCAATGGCCCTGGCGAGCAGTACTTC
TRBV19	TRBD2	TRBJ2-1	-	CASSIDHGGASYNEQFF	TGTGCCAGTAGTATAGATCACGGGGGGGCCTCCTACAATGAGCAGTTCTTC
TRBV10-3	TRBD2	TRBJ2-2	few	CAIRGLDITGELFF	TGTGCCATCAGGGGACTAGATATTACCGGGGAGCTGTTTTTT
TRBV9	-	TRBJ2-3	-	CASGARDSPDTQYF	TGTGCCAGTGGGGCCCGGGACTCCCCAGATACGCAGTATTTT
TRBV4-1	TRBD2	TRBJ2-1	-	CASSPTSGGSYNEQFF	TGCGCCAGCAGTCCAACTAGCGGGGGGTCCTACAATGAGCAGTTCTTC
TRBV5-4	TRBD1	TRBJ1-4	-	CASSLGTGGAEKLFF	TGTGCCAGCAGCTTGGGGACAGGGGGCGCTGAAAAACTGTTTTTT
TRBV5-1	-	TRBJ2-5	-	CASSSRVEETQYF	TGCGCCAGCAGCTCACGGGTAGAAGAGACCCAGTACTTC
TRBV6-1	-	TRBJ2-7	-	CASSERQGSYEQYF	TGTGCCAGCAGTGAACGCCAGGGGTCGTACGAGCAGTACTTC
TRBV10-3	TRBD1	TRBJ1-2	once	CAISRQGALNGYTF	TGTGCCATCAGTCGCCAGGGGGCGCTTAATGGCTACACCTTC
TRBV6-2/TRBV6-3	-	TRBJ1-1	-	CASSPQGTVQNTEAFF	TGTGCCAGCAGCCCCCAGGGGACGGTGCAGAACACTGAAGCTTTCTTT
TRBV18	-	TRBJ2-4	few	CASSPFFPGAAKNIQYF	TGTGCCAGCTCACCATTTTTTCCCGGTGCCGCCAAAAACATTCAGTACTTC
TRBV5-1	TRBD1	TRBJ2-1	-	CASSVSGTGADNEQFF	TGCGCCAGCAGCGTCTCCGGGACAGGGGCGGACAATGAGCAGTTCTTC
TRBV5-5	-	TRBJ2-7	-	CASSPGDEQYF	TGTGCCAGCAGCCCAGGGGACGAGCAGTACTTC
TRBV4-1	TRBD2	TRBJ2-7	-	CASSQVSPGGEQYF	TGCGCCAGCAGCCAAGTTTCCCCGGGGGGTGAGCAGTACTTC
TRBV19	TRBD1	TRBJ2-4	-	CASTPGQGFGSKNIQYF	TGTGCCAGTACCCCGGGACAGGGATTTGGGTCCAAAAACATTCAGTACTTC
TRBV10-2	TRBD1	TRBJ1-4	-	CASSAGGRTTNEKLFF	TGCGCCAGCAGTGCAGGGGGCCGTACAACTAATGAAAAACTGTTTTTT
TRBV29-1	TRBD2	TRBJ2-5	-	CSVDFSGGQETQYF	TGCAGCGTTGATTTTAGCGGGGGCCAAGAGACCCAGTACTTC
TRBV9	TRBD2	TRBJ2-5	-	CASSVGGTKKGNQETQYF	TGTGCCAGCAGCGTAGGGGGGACTAAAAAGGGTAACCAAGAGACCCAGTACTTC
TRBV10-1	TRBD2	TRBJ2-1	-	CASSDTGGIYNEQFF	TGCGCCAGCAGTGATACCGGGGGGATCTACAATGAGCAGTTCTTC
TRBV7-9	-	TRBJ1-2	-	CASSLSLTAGWGYTF	TGTGCCAGCAGCTTATCTTTAACCGCCGGTTGGGGCTACACCTTC
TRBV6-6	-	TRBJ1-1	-	CASGTVMNTEAFF	TGTGCCAGCGGTACAGTCATGAACACTGAAGCTTTCTTT
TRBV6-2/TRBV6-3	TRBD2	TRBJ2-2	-	CASSPLGLAGATGELFF	TGTGCCAGCAGTCCCCTTGGACTAGCGGGGGCCACCGGGGAGCTGTTTTTT
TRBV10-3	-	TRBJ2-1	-	CAIDYRESSYNEQFF	TGTGCCATAGATTACAGGGAGAGCTCCTACAATGAGCAGTTCTTC
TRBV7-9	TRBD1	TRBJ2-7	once	CASSLSGQAYEQYF	TGTGCCAGCAGCTTGTCGGGACAGGCCTACGAGCAGTACTTC
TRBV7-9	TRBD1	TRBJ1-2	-	CASSLELTGDGYTF	TGTGCCAGCAGCTTAGAGTTAACAGGGGATGGCTACACCTTC
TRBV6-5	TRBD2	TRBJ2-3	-	CASSHRLASTDTQYF	TGTGCCAGCAGCCACCGACTAGCGAGCACAGATACGCAGTATTTT
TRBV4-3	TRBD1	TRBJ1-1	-	CASSPDRGRNTEAFF	TGCGCCAGCAGCCCTGACAGGGGGCGGAACACTGAAGCTTTCTTT